These 7 T cell receptor beta chains share one sample of origin, sequenced in a study of T cell repertoires in cytomegalovirus infection (dated by TCRdb to the late 2010s). The instrument was an Illumina HiSeq 1500. The raw public data were reprocessed by TCRdb itself: fastp quality trimming at Q25, MiXCR clonotype calling, in-frame beta chains only. Rows merge per CDR3 protein into single entries with the most common DNA and genes. This sample has approximately 550,000 distinct CDR3 sequences in its table, and approximately 15% of those were observed once. 20% to 30% of the sample belongs to the ten largest clones. The sequencing sample was made of CD8+ T cells from PBMCs. The receptors come from a human donor in good health (CMV status not recorded). Some clones in this sample may be carry-over from other donors' samples.

This rearrangement joins TRBV2 to TRBJ1-5; no clear D. Germline V gene data show CDR1 as SNHLY and CDR2 as FYNNEI. Trimming pared 3 bases from V and 4 bases from J, leaving 10 bases between. The CDR3 has 14 amino acids. CDR3: CASSEGKVNQPQHF. The CDR3 DNA reads TGTGCCAGCAGTGAGGGGAAGGTTAATCAGCCCCAGCATTTT.

This clonotype was detected ten times or more. The chain has TRBV11-2 and TRBJ2-1, with D possibly being TRBD1 or TRBD2 (6 bases each). Germline V lookup: CDR1 SGHAT, CDR2 FQNNGV. V dropped 5 bases and J dropped 2 bases, with 19 bases sitting between them. The CDR3 loop spans 17 amino acids. CDR3 sequence: CASSAGGGGVAYNEQFF. The CDR3 DNA is TGTGCCAGCAGCGCTGGGGGCGGAGGGGTGGCCTACAATGAGCAGTTCTTC. Together with reference TRBV11-2 and TRBJ2-1, the CDR3 gives the full variable domain: EAGVAQSPRYKIIEKRQSVAFWCNPISGHATLYWYQQILGQGPKLLIQFQNNGVVDDSQLPKDRFSAERLKGVDSTLKIQPAKLEDSAVYLCASSAGGGGVAYNEQFFGPGTRLTVL.

J is TRBJ2-1 and V is TRBV4-1; 9 nucleotides match TRBD2. V lost 0 bases to trimming and J lost 0 bases; unmatched junction nucleotides: 3. CDR1 MGHRA and CDR2 YSYEKL come from the germline V gene. The CDR3 runs 17 residues. The CDR3 loop reads CASSQDMTSGSYNEQFF. The CDR3, as DNA: TGCGCCAGCAGCCAAGATATGACTAGCGGCTCCTACAATGAGCAGTTCTTC.

This clonotype was recorded many times. The genes are TRBV15 and TRBJ1-4; D remains unclear. CDR3 size: 15 residues. Germline-derived CDR1 and CDR2 are LNHNV and YYDKDF (reference sequence). Trimming stripped 5 bases from V and 4 bases from J, with 14 bases between. The DNA of the CDR3 is TGTGCCACCAGCTTTCTTGGCAGTAATAATGAAAAACTGTTTTTT. Protein product: CATSFLGSNNEKLFF.

J is TRBJ2-7 and V is TRBV27, with 8 bases aligning to TRBD2. With 7 bases clipped from V and 0 bases from J, the junction kept 11 bases outside the gene matches. Germline CDR1 MNHEY, CDR2 SMNVEV (reference sequence). The CDR3 runs 16 residues. The CDR3: CASTPSSGDTSYEQYF. CDR3 bases: TGTGCCAGCACCCCGAGTAGCGGGGACACCTCCTACGAGCAGTACTTC.

This chain joins TRBV20-1 and TRBJ2-3, with TRBD2 matching 7 bases. CDR1 and CDR2 from the germline V gene are DFQATT and SNEGSKA (reference sequence). V lost 0 bases, J lost 0 bases, and 6 bases stayed unmatched. The CDR3 has 16 residues. In nucleotides, the CDR3 is TGCAGTGCTAGAGATCGTACTAGCGAGAGCACAGATACGCAGTATTTT. It translates to CSARDRTSESTDTQYF.

This clonotype came up many times. The gene calls are TRBV28 and TRBJ2-1, with 14 bases lining up with TRBD2. This CDR3 has 16 residues. The germline CDR1 and CDR2 sequences are MDHEN and SYDVKM. Trimming removed 5 bases from V and 9 bases from J; junction bases left unmatched: 9. CDR3 residues: CASSPSGLAGGGEQFF. The CDR3 DNA follows: TGTGCCAGCAGTCCCTCCGGACTAGCGGGAGGAGGTGAGCAGTTCTTC. Supplemented by reference TRBV28 and TRBJ2-1, the full variable domain reads DVKVTQSSRYLVKRTGEKVFLECVQDMDHENMFWYRQDPGLGLRLIYFSYDVKMKEKGDIPEGYSVSREKKERFSLILESASTNQTSMYLCASSPSGLAGGGEQFFGPGTRLTVL.